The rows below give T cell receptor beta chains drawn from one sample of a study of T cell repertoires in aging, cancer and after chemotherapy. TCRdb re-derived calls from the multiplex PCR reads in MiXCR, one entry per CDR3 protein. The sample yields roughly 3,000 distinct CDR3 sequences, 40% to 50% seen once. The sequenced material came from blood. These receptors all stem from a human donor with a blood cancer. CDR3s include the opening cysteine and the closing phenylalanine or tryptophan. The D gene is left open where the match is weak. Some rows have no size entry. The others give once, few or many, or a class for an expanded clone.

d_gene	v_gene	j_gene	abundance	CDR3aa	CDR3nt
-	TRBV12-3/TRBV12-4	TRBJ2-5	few	CASSLRVSDRRSETQYF	TGTGCCAGCAGTTTAAGAGTTTCGGACCGAAGGTCAGAGACCCAGTACTTC
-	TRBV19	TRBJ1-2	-	CASSIKAGAIGYTF	TGTGCCAGTAGTATAAAGGCAGGGGCGATTGGCTACACCTTC
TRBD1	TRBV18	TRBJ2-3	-	CASSGRTGSTDTQYF	TGTGCCAGCTCAGGAAGGACAGGATCCACAGATACGCAGTATTTT
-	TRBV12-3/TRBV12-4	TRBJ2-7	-	CASSLRDTGEQYF	TGTGCCAGCAGTTTAAGGGACACCGGAGAACAGTACTTC
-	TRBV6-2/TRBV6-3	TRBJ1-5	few	CASSDSYSNQPQHF	TGTGCCAGCAGTGACAGCTATAGCAATCAGCCCCAGCATTTT
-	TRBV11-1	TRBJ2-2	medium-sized	CASSLSRQRTGELFF	TGTGCCAGCAGCTTATCCCGACAGAGAACCGGGGAGCTGTTTTTT
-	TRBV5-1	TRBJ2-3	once	CASSLGVDTDTQYF	TGCGCCAGCAGCCTGGGGGTAGACACAGATACGCAGTATTTT
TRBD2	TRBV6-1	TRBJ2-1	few	CASSPLAGDKGNEQFF	TGTGCCAGCAGCCCACTAGCGGGCGATAAGGGGAATGAGCAGTTCTTC
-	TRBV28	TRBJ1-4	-	CASSPGSSPNEKLFF	TGTGCCAGCAGCCCCGGGTCATCTCCTAATGAAAAACTGTTTTTT
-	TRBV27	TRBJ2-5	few	CASSLYGETQYF	TGTGCCAGCAGTTTATACGGGGAGACCCAGTACTTC
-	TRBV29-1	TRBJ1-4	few	CSVYTGQSGEKLFF	TGCAGCGTTTATACAGGGCAGTCCGGGGAAAAACTGTTTTTT
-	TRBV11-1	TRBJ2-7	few	CASSRPGGRMEQYF	TGTGCCAGCAGCCGCCCGGGTGGGCGCATGGAGCAGTACTTC
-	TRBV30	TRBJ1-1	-	CAWNVGDHTEAFF	TGTGCCTGGAACGTCGGGGACCACACTGAAGCTTTCTTT
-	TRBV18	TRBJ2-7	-	CASSLLRQSSYEQYF	TGTGCCAGCTCACTTTTACGACAGAGCTCCTACGAGCAGTACTTC
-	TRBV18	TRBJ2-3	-	CASSSSVTGTDTQYF	TGTGCCAGCTCCTCGAGCGTGACAGGTACAGATACGCAGTATTTT
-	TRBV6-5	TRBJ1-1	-	CAISVQSGNTEAFF	TGTGCCATCAGTGTACAAAGTGGAAACACTGAAGCTTTCTTT
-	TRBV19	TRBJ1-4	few	CASSIQDLTNEKLFF	TGTGCCAGTAGTATACAGGACCTAACTAATGAAAAACTGTTTTTT
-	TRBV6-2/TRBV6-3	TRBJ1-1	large	CASSLTGRFTEAFF	TGTGCCAGCAGTTTAACAGGGAGATTCACTGAAGCTTTCTTT
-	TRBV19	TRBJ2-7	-	CASSSRGLLYEQYF	TGTGCCAGTAGTTCCCGGGGACTCCTATACGAGCAGTACTTC
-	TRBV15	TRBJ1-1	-	CATSREDRNTEAFF	TGTGCCACCAGCAGAGAGGACCGGAACACTGAAGCTTTCTTT
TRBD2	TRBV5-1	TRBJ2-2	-	CASSLDSGGSNGELFF	TGCGCCAGCAGCTTGGACAGCGGGGGCTCGAATGGGGAGCTGTTTTTT
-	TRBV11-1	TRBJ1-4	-	CASSRGTADEKLFF	TGTGCCAGCAGCCGTGGGACTGCCGATGAAAAACTGTTTTTT
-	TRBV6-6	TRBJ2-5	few	CASSFQGYGTQYF	TGTGCCAGCAGTTTCCAGGGTTATGGGACCCAGTACTTC
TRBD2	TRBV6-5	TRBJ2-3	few	CASSPTSGRADTQYF	TGTGCCAGCAGTCCTACTAGCGGGAGGGCAGATACGCAGTATTTT
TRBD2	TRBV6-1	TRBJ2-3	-	CASIPLAVPSTDTQYF	TGTGCCAGCATCCCACTAGCGGTCCCGTCCACAGATACGCAGTATTTT
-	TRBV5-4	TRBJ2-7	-	CASSLGSASYEQYF	TGTGCCAGCAGCTTGGGGTCAGCCTCCTACGAGCAGTACTTC
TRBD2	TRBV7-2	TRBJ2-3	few	CASSHQRGYTDTQYF	TGTGCCAGCAGCCATCAGCGGGGGTACACAGATACGCAGTATTTT
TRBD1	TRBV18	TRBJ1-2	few	CASSPNSPGTDYGYTF	TGTGCCAGCTCACCAAACTCACCCGGGACAGACTATGGCTACACCTTC
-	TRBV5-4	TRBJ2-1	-	CASSWVKGNYNEQFF	TGTGCCAGCAGCTGGGTGAAAGGAAACTACAATGAGCAGTTCTTC
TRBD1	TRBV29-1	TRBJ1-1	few	CSVDPGTGSFF	TGCAGCGTTGACCCCGGGACAGGCTCTTTCTTT
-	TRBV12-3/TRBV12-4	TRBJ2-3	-	CASSFGGTLSTDTQYF	TGTGCCAGCAGTTTTGGGGGGACGTTAAGCACAGATACGCAGTATTTT
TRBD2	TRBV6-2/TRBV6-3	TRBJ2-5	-	CASSVAGLGRETQYF	TGTGCCAGCAGTGTTGCGGGACTAGGACGAGAGACCCAGTACTTC
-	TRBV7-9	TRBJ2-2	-	CASSLNPNTGELFF	TGTGCCAGCAGCTTAAACCCGAACACCGGGGAGCTGTTTTTT
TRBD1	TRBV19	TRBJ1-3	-	CASSTQGGNTIYF	TGTGCCAGTAGTACACAGGGGGGAAACACCATATATTTT
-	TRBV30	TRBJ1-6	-	CAWSVKGDGRTNSPLHF	TGTGCCTGGAGTGTTAAAGGTGACGGGCGGACTAATTCACCCCTCCACTTT
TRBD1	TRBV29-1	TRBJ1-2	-	CSVEDEGAGGYGYTF	TGCAGCGTTGAAGATGAGGGGGCAGGGGGCTATGGCTACACCTTC
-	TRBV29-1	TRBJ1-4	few	CSASAGINEKLFF	TGCAGCGCCTCGGCGGGGATTAATGAAAAACTGTTTTTT